Given below is one TCR beta chain in context. Its antigen remains unidentified. Profiling relied on immunoSEQ multiplex PCR, and the TCRdb table lists in-frame clones only, not all of them. The sample has 150,000 to 170,000 clones; 90% to 95% are singletons. This sample stems from a study of OX40 agonist ivuxolimab in advanced cancers. Study results and limitations: The authors also found low normalized T-cell clonal expansion in some nonresponders.

The V segment lost 6 bases and the J segment 8 bases; nucleotides outside the gene matches: 10. CDR3 size: 15 residues. The germline gives CDR1 MNHNY, CDR2 SVGAGI (reference sequence). The sequence came from an adult with an advanced solid tumor such as melanoma, head and neck, liver or kidney cancer. The J gene is TRBJ1-4, the V gene TRBV6-6; TRBD1 agrees at 9 bases. The sample was CD4+ or CD8+ T cells sorted from blood, taken in a trial of the OX40 agonist ivuxolimab. DNA of the CDR3: TGTGCCAGCAGCGACAACAGGGGGCCGGGAGAAAAACTGTTTTTT. Residues: CASSDNRGPGEKLFF.